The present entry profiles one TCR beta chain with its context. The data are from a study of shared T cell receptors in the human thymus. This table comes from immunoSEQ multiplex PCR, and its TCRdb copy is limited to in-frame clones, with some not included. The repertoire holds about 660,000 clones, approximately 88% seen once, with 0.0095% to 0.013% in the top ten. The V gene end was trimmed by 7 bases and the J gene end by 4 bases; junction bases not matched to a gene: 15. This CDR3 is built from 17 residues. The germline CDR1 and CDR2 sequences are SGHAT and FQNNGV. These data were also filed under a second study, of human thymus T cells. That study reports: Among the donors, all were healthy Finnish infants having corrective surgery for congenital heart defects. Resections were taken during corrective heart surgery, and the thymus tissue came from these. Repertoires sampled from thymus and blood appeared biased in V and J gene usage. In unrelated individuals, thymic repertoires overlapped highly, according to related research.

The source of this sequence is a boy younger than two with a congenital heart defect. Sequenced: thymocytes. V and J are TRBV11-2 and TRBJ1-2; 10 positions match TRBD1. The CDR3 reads CASIAGTGVFLLYGYTF. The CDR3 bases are TGTGCCAGCATTGCCGGGACAGGGGTATTCCTCCTCTATGGCTACACCTTC.